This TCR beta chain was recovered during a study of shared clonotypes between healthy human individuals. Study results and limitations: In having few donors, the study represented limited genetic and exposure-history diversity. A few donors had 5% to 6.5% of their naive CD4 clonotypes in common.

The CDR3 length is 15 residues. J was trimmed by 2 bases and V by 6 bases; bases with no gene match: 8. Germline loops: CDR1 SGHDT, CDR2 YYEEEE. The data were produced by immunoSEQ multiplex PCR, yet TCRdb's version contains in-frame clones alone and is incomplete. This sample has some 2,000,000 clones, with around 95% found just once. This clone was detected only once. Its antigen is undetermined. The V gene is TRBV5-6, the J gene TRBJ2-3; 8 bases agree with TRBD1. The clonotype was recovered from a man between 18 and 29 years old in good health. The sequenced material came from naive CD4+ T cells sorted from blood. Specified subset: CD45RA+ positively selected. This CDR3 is CASTKTGVVTDTQYF. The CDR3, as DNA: TGTGCCAGCACCAAGACAGGGGTTGTCACAGATACGCAGTATTTT.